What follows are 32 T cell receptor beta chains derived from one specimen sequenced in a study of CD8 T cells in Susac syndrome. Reverse transcription used about 0.45 to 1 ug RNA and random hexamers. TCRdb re-called the immunoSEQ multiplex PCR reads through MiXCR, storing one row per CDR3 protein. The repertoire has about 300,000 distinct CDR3 sequences, approximately 90% of them found once; the top ten carry around 0.2%. Sequenced: CD8+ T cells from PBMCs. These receptors all stem from a human donor with multiple sclerosis.

V and J are TRBV7-9 and TRBJ2-7, with 7 bases identical to TRBD1. Germline CDR1 is SEHNR and CDR2 is FQNEAQ (reference sequence). J lost 2 bases, V lost 0 bases, and 4 bases had no gene match. This CDR3 is 15 amino acids long. CDR3 in amino acids: CASSLAQGMAYEQYF. In DNA form, the CDR3 reads TGTGCCAGCAGCTTAGCACAGGGGATGGCCTACGAGCAGTACTTC.

The gene calls are TRBV4-1 and TRBJ1-5; 8 nucleotides align to TRBD1. Losses at the gene ends were 2 bases for V and 7 bases for J; bases not matched to a gene: 4. Germline V gene lookup returns CDR1 MGHRA and CDR2 YSYEKL. The length of the CDR3 is 14 residues. CDR3 amino acids: CASSQRQGYQPQHF. The CDR3 DNA is TGCGCCAGCAGCCAAAGACAGGGGTACCAGCCCCAGCATTTT.

V is TRBV9 and J is TRBJ1-5; D possibly corresponds to TRBD1 (5 bases). This CDR3 spans 16 amino acids. The germline V gene encodes CDR1 SGDLS and CDR2 YYNGEE. Deletions cut 4 bases from V and 2 bases from J, with 16 bases between. Here the CDR3 DNA reads TGTGCCAGCAGCCCGGGGCCCTATGGGGGCAATCAGCCCCAGCATTTT. Translating gives CASSPGPYGGNQPQHF.

The CDR3 loop is CSVVGTSVLSVYNEQFF. The CDR3 DNA reads as TGCAGCGTTGTAGGGACTAGCGTCCTTTCCGTTTACAATGAGCAGTTCTTC. This chain connects TRBV29-1 to TRBJ2-1, with TRBD2 identical over 10 bases. V gave up 4 bases and J gave up 4 bases; unmatched junction bases: 13. The CDR3 is 17 amino acids. Looked up from germline, CDR1 is SQVTM and CDR2 is ANQGSEA.

The chain recombines TRBV28 with TRBJ2-1; perhaps D is TRBD1 or TRBD2 (6 bases each). Trimming took 4 bases from V and 4 from J, leaving 14 bases between them. CDR1 is MDHEN, CDR2 SYDVKM, per germline. The CDR3 consists of 15 residues. CDR3 nucleotides: TGTGCCAGCAGTTCAGGAGGAGGGGGATACAATGAGCAGTTCTTC. As protein: CASSSGGGGYNEQFF.

The genes are TRBV24-1 and TRBJ2-1, with 9 bases aligning to TRBD2. CDR1 is KGHDR, CDR2 SFDVKD, per germline. The CDR3 is 16 residues long. The V segment lost 0 bases and the J segment 8 bases; nucleotides outside the gene matches: 7. The CDR3 region is CATSDLYSGGGHEQFF. CDR3 in DNA: TGTGCCACCAGTGATTTGTATAGCGGGGGAGGTCATGAGCAGTTCTTC.

This rearrangement joins TRBV4-3 to TRBJ2-1; D is possibly TRBD1 (6 bases). Deletions cut 1 base from V and 8 bases from J, with 9 bases between. The CDR3 covers 13 residues. Germline V CDR1 and CDR2: LGHNA, YSLEER. DNA of the CDR3: TGCGCCAGCAGCCAAGGGGGACACTATGAGCAGTTCTTC. Its protein product is CASSQGGHYEQFF.

The chain employs TRBV19 and TRBJ2-1; TRBD2 matches 12 bases. CDR1 is LNHDA and CDR2 is SQIVND in the germline V gene (reference sequence). This CDR3 has 16 residues. V dropped 9 bases and J dropped 2; count of bases not matched to a gene: 8. The CDR3 nucleotides are TGTGCCAGAGGACAAAGACTAGCGGGGGCCTACAATGAGCAGTTCTTC. Protein product: CARGQRLAGAYNEQFF. The variable domain in full, completed from reference TRBV19 and TRBJ2-1, reads DGGITQSPKYLFRKEGQNVTLSCEQNLNHDAMYWYRQDPGQGLRLIYYSQIVNDFQKGDIAEGYSVSREKKESFPLTVTSAQKNPTAFYLCARGQRLAGAYNEQFFGPGTRLTVL.

The chain uses TRBV28 and TRBJ1-4, with D uncertain. V lost 3 bases and J lost 0, with 5 bases in between. Germline V gives CDR1 MDHEN, CDR2 SYDVKM. The CDR3 is 14 amino acids. The CDR3 loop reads CASSFQATNEKLFF. The CDR3 bases are TGTGCCAGCAGTTTCCAAGCAACTAATGAAAAACTGTTTTTT. The variable domain in full, completed from reference TRBV28 and TRBJ1-4, reads DVKVTQSSRYLVKRTGEKVFLECVQDMDHENMFWYRQDPGLGLRLIYFSYDVKMKEKGDIPEGYSVSREKKERFSLILESASTNQTSMYLCASSFQATNEKLFFGSGTQLSVL.

The genes are TRBV27 and TRBJ2-2; D is unresolved. The CDR3 length is 15 residues. V lost 5 bases, J lost 1 base, and 11 bases lay in between. The germline V gene encodes CDR1 MNHEY and CDR2 SMNVEV (reference sequence). CDR3 protein: CASSLISGNTGELFF. The CDR3 DNA reads TGTGCCAGCAGTCTCATTTCAGGGAACACCGGGGAGCTGTTTTTT.

The V and J genes are TRBV6-1 and TRBJ1-1, with unresolved D. Trimming took 2 bases from V and 5 from J, leaving 6 bases between them. The germline V gene encodes CDR1 MNHNS and CDR2 SASEGT. The CDR3 is made up of 12 amino acids. Written as DNA, the CDR3 is TGTGCCAGCAGTGAACCAGCAACTGAAGCTTTCTTT. Translated: CASSEPATEAFF.

In its sample, this clonotype was seen a few times. V is TRBV27 and J is TRBJ2-1; no clear D gene. From germline, CDR1 is MNHEY and CDR2 SMNVEV (reference sequence). Trimming took off 4 bases at V and 0 bases at J, with 7 bases between the two ends. This CDR3 has 14 amino acids. CDR3 sequence: CASSSLSSYNEQFF. The CDR3 DNA reads as TGTGCCAGCAGTTCTCTCAGCTCCTACAATGAGCAGTTCTTC.

The genes are TRBV6-5 and TRBJ2-1; tentative D call: TRBD2 (5 bases). Germline CDR1 MNHEY, CDR2 SVGAGI. V dropped 1 base and J dropped 0 bases, with 7 bases sitting between them. This CDR3 comprises 15 residues. In nucleotides, the CDR3 is TGTGCCAGCAGTTACTTAGCGAGCTCCTACAATGAGCAGTTCTTC. It translates to CASSYLASSYNEQFF.

The rearrangement uses TRBV2 and TRBJ2-1, with 8 bases matching TRBD2. The trim removed 7 bases at V and 3 bases at J, leaving 14 bases unmatched. This CDR3 is 17 amino acids long. Germline CDR1 SNHLY, CDR2 FYNNEI. Here the CDR3 DNA reads TGTGCCAGCATAAACAGCGGGCAGCGGGGGATCTACAATGAGCAGTTCTTC. It yields the protein CASINSGQRGIYNEQFF.

The chain joins TRBV2 to TRBJ2-7, with 10 nucleotides matching TRBD2. The trim removed 4 bases at V and 4 bases at J, leaving 16 bases unmatched. Germline CDR1 SNHLY, CDR2 FYNNEI. The CDR3 runs to 18 residues. The CDR3 is CASSAFTQTSGWGYEQYF. The DNA for the CDR3 is TGTGCCAGCAGTGCCTTCACCCAGACTAGCGGGTGGGGATACGAGCAGTACTTC.

This chain connects TRBV2 to TRBJ2-5, with TRBD2 matching 14 bases. The CDR3 is 15 amino acids. The V segment lost 6 bases and the J segment 4 bases; nucleotides outside the gene matches: 4. In germline, CDR1 is SNHLY, CDR2 FYNNEI. The CDR3: CASRPGLAGVETQYF. CDR3 DNA sequence: TGTGCCAGCAGGCCGGGACTAGCGGGGGTAGAGACCCAGTACTTC. Supplemented by reference TRBV2 and TRBJ2-5, the full variable domain reads EPEVTQTPSHQVTQMGQEVILRCVPISNHLYFYWYRQILGQKVEFLVSFYNNEISEKSEIFDDQFSVERPDGSNFTLKIRSTKLEDSAMYFCASRPGLAGVETQYFGPGTRLLVL.

The chain employs TRBV24-1 and TRBJ2-1; D perhaps matches TRBD2 (6 bases). CDR1 KGHDR and CDR2 SFDVKD come from the germline V gene. The CDR3 has 13 residues. V lost 1 base and J 8 bases, leaving 8 bases between the germline ends. The CDR3 spells CATSDFAGHEQFF. For the CDR3, the DNA is TGTGCCACCAGTGATTTTGCGGGGCATGAGCAGTTCTTC.

The CDR3 DNA is TGCAGTGCTAGCGAGGATTATCAGCCCCAGCATTTT. This encodes CSASEDYQPQHF. The chain employs TRBV20-1 and TRBJ1-5, with unresolved D. Germline values: CDR1 DFQATT, CDR2 SNEGSKA (reference sequence). The ends were cut back, 3 bases at V and 5 bases at J, with 8 bases in the middle. This CDR3 is 12 amino acids long.

This chain uses TRBV7-2 with TRBJ2-7; 9 bases align to TRBD1. Germline CDR1 SGHTA, CDR2 FQGNSA. This CDR3 region has 18 residues. The J segment lost 0 bases and the V segment lost 1 base, leaving 10 bases of the junction unmatched. CDR3 residues: CASSLVGGTGSFSYEQYF. The CDR3 bases are TGTGCCAGCAGCTTAGTGGGTGGGACAGGGAGCTTCTCCTACGAGCAGTACTTC.

V gene TRBV6-5 combines with J gene TRBJ2-5, with 10 bases matching TRBD1. The junction had 8 bases not matched to a gene; V was cut back by 2 bases and J by 2 bases. The CDR3 has 17 amino acids. Germline-derived CDR1 and CDR2 are MNHEY and SVGAGI. Written as DNA, the CDR3 is TGTGCCAGCAGTTACGGCAGTCCGGGACAGGGGCAAGAGACCCAGTACTTC. This codes for CASSYGSPGQGQETQYF.

This rearrangement joins TRBV7-2 to TRBJ2-3; 12 bases are a match to TRBD2. Per germline, CDR1 SGHTA and CDR2 FQGNSA. The CDR3 is made up of 16 amino acids. V dropped 1 base and J dropped 7; count of bases not matched to a gene: 6. The CDR3 DNA follows: TGTGCCAGCAGCTTAGTACTAGCGGGAGGCCTCAATACGCAGTATTTT. It translates to CASSLVLAGGLNTQYF.

The V and J genes are TRBV12-3 or TRBV12-4 and TRBJ2-3, with D possibly matching TRBD2 (5 bases). Trimming shortened V by 1 base and J by 4 bases, and 12 bases separated the two germline ends. The CDR3 loop spans 15 amino acids. The CDR3 DNA reads as TGTGCCAGCAGTTTAGGGGTTCTAGCAGCAGATACGCAGTATTTT. It codes for CASSLGVLAADTQYF.

This chain connects TRBV4-3 to TRBJ2-7; unclear D gene. Between the trimmed V and J ends, which lost 4 bases and 3 bases, there was a span of 13 bases. Germline V gene sequence: CDR1 LGHNA, CDR2 YSLEER. The CDR3 has 14 amino acids. The CDR3, as DNA: TGCGCCAGCAGCCTTAGCCAAAGCTACTACGAGCAGTACTTC. This encodes CASSLSQSYYEQYF.

The V call is TRBV19, the J call TRBJ1-5; D is uncertain. CDR1 LNHDA and CDR2 SQIVND come from the germline V gene (reference sequence). This CDR3 comprises 14 residues. Trimming stripped 3 bases from V and 9 bases from J, with 15 bases between. CDR3 in amino acids: CASSIGRLIRPQHF. CDR3 in DNA: TGTGCCAGTAGTATCGGGCGGCTGATCAGGCCCCAGCATTTT.

The chain carries TRBV7-2 and TRBJ2-1; D is unresolved. CDR1 and CDR2 (germline): SGHTA, FQGNSA. Trimming shortened V by 3 bases and J by 8 bases, and 11 bases separated the two germline ends. The CDR3 has 13 residues. The CDR3 DNA sequence: TGTGCCAGCAGCTTCGTCAAGTACGATGAGCAGTTCTTC. Translation: CASSFVKYDEQFF.

This sequence joins TRBV6-5 and TRBJ2-1; D call uncertain. Per germline, CDR1 MNHEY and CDR2 SVGAGI. CDR3 length: 13 amino acids. Trimming took 1 base from V and 9 from J, leaving 10 bases between them. The CDR3: CASSYWAWGEQFF. CDR3 DNA sequence: TGTGCCAGCAGTTACTGGGCTTGGGGTGAGCAGTTCTTC.

The J gene is TRBJ1-5, the V gene TRBV18; D might be TRBD1 (6 bases). With 3 bases removed from V and 6 bases from J, the gap between germline ends came to 12 bases. The CDR3 extends over 14 amino acids. Germline V gene sequence: CDR1 KGHSH, CDR2 LQKENI. CDR3 region: CASSPGGQGQPQHF. CDR3 in DNA: TGTGCCAGCTCACCGGGGGGGCAGGGTCAGCCCCAGCATTTT.

V is TRBV7-9 and J is TRBJ1-2, with D hard to call. V was cut by 5 bases and J by 2 bases, with 9 bases left in between. This CDR3 has 13 residues. Germline CDR1 reads SEHNR; CDR2 reads FQNEAQ (reference sequence). CDR3 in amino acids: CASSPPENYGYTF. CDR3 bases: TGTGCCAGCAGCCCGCCCGAAAACTATGGCTACACCTTC.

This clonotype was picked up a small number of times. The rearrangement links TRBV28 to TRBJ2-6; TRBD2 agrees at 9 bases. The CDR3 has 17 residues. CDR1 and CDR2 (germline): MDHEN, SYDVKM. V lost 6 bases and J lost 0; bases outside the gene matches: 6. CDR3 nucleotides: TGTGCCAGCAGCCCTGGGACTAGCTCCTCTGGGGCCAACGTCCTGACTTTC. This encodes CASSPGTSSSGANVLTF.

V gene TRBV6-1 combines with J gene TRBJ2-2; 11 bases fit TRBD2. The germline gives CDR1 MNHNS, CDR2 SASEGT. With V trimmed by 7 bases and J by 3 bases, 1 base remained unmatched. There are 14 residues in the CDR3. CDR3 region: CASKLAGDTGELFF. For the CDR3, the DNA is TGTGCCAGCAAACTAGCGGGAGACACCGGGGAGCTGTTTTTT.

This sequence joins TRBV7-9 and TRBJ1-1; the D gene is possibly TRBD1 (6 bases). This CDR3 spans 13 amino acids. Trimming removed 4 bases from V and 3 bases from J, with 9 bases in between. Germline-derived CDR1 and CDR2 are SEHNR and FQNEAQ (reference sequence). The CDR3 sequence is CASSYWTDTEAFF. The CDR3 bases are TGTGCCAGCAGCTACTGGACAGACACTGAAGCTTTCTTT.

The chain links TRBV23-1 to TRBJ2-6, with D perhaps TRBD1 (5 bases). TRBV23-1 is an ORF, with its function uncertain. CDR3 length: 17 amino acids. The V end was cut by 3 bases, the J end by 0 bases, with 12 bases between. The DNA for the CDR3 is TGCGCCAGCAGTCAGACGACAGTCTTCTCTGGGGCCAACGTCCTGACTTTC. Its translation: CASSQTTVFSGANVLTF.